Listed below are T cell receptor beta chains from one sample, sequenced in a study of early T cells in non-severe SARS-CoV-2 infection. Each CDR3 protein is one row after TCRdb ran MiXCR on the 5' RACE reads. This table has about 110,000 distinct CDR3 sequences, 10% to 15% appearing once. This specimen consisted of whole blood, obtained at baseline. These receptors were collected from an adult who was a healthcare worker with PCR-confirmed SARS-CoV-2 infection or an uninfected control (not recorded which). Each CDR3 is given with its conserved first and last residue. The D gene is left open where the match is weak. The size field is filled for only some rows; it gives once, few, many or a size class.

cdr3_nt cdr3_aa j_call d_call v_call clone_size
TGTGCCAGCAGCCGTTCCTTAGCGACCAGCACAGATACGCAGTATTTT CASSRSLATSTDTQYF TRBJ2-3 NA TRBV3-1 NA
TGTGCCATCAGTTCGGGGGGGAATCAGCCCCAGCATTTT CAISSGGNQPQHF TRBJ1-5 NA TRBV10-3 few
TGTGCCAGCAGCCCAGTCGGTGAAAAACTGTTTTTT CASSPVGEKLFF TRBJ1-4 NA TRBV5-5 few
TGTGCCAGCTCACCAAGCCCGGACAGGGACTATGGCTACACCTTC CASSPSPDRDYGYTF TRBJ1-2 TRBD1 TRBV18 many
TGTGCCAGCAGCTTATGGGGTAGCGGGGGAGAGACCCAGTACTTC CASSLWGSGGETQYF TRBJ2-5 TRBD2 TRBV7-8 few
TGTGCCAGCTCACCTGACAGGGGAACCAATCAGCCCCAGCATTTT CASSPDRGTNQPQHF TRBJ1-5 TRBD1 TRBV18 few
TGTGCCAGCAGTGACAGGGCCCAAGAGACCCAGTACTTC CASSDRAQETQYF TRBJ2-5 NA TRBV2 NA
TGTGCCATCAGTGATTTTAGCGGGAGTAACAATGAGCAGTTCTTC CAISDFSGSNNEQFF TRBJ2-1 TRBD2 TRBV10-3 NA
TGTGCCAGCAGCTCCGGACGTCTTTCCTACGAGCAGTACTTC CASSSGRLSYEQYF TRBJ2-7 NA TRBV7-2 NA
TGTGCCAGCAGCTCGCAGGGTGTCCAGCCCCAGCATTTT CASSSQGVQPQHF TRBJ1-5 NA TRBV5-6 NA
TGCAGCGGTGCCGGGAGTAGGAACACTGAAGCTTTCTTT CSGAGSRNTEAFF TRBJ1-1 NA TRBV29-1 few
TGTGCCATCTCGGCAGGGTACAATGAGCAGTTCTTC CAISAGYNEQFF TRBJ2-1 NA TRBV6-1 many
TGTGCCACCGAAGACGAAGAGAGCACCGGGGAGCTGTTTTTT CATEDEESTGELFF TRBJ2-2 NA TRBV24-1 few
TGCAGCGTTGAAGATCGCGGCAGGCAGGCAGGTACTGAAGCTTTCTTT CSVEDRGRQAGTEAFF TRBJ1-1 NA TRBV29-1 many
TGTGCCAGCAGCTTTCGGCCGGGGAGCTCCTACAATGAGCAGTTCTTC CASSFRPGSSYNEQFF TRBJ2-1 NA TRBV7-9 many
TGTGCCAGCAGCGAGGACCTGAACACTGAAGCTTTCTTT CASSEDLNTEAFF TRBJ1-1 NA TRBV6-4 many
TGTGCCAGCAATAAACTAGGGGGCACAGATACGCAGTATTTT CASNKLGGTDTQYF TRBJ2-3 NA TRBV6-1 few
TGCAGCGAAGGGGCTAGTCACACAGATACGCAGTATTTT CSEGASHTDTQYF TRBJ2-3 NA TRBV29-1 NA
TGCAGTGCTAGAGATGCCCGCAGTGGGGGGGCCGGTACGCAGTATTTT CSARDARSGGAGTQYF TRBJ2-3 NA TRBV20-1 many
TGTGCCAGCAGCTTGCGACGGTTAAACGGGGCCAACGTCCTGACTTTC CASSLRRLNGANVLTF TRBJ2-6 NA TRBV5-5 few
TGTGCCAGCAGCTACCCAAGGGGGGCTCGCAATGAGCAGTTCTTC CASSYPRGARNEQFF TRBJ2-1 NA TRBV12-3/TRBV12-4 few
TGTGCCAGCAGCCAAGAGGTGGCGGGAGGGAAGTACTTC CASSQEVAGGKYF TRBJ2-7 TRBD2 TRBV3-1 few
TGTGCCATCAGGAATACAGGGATGAACACTGAAGCTTTCTTT CAIRNTGMNTEAFF TRBJ1-1 NA TRBV10-3 NA
TGTGCCAGCTCCCTGGCCGTACTGCAGGGGGGCTACACCTTC CASSLAVLQGGYTF TRBJ1-2 NA TRBV28 few
TGTGCCAGCAGTGCACGGGCGGGAGCCTACAATGAGCAGTTCTTC CASSARAGAYNEQFF TRBJ2-1 TRBD2 TRBV2 few
TGTGCCAGCAGCTTAACTGCGGGGGCCTCTAATTCACCCCTCCACTTT CASSLTAGASNSPLHF TRBJ1-6 NA TRBV2 few
TGTGCCAGCAGACGTACTAGCGGGAGGTCGAGCTCCTACAATGAGCAGTTCTTC CASRRTSGRSSSYNEQFF TRBJ2-1 TRBD2 TRBV27 few
TGTGCCAGCAGCTTTAAGCCGTTACAGGGGCTGAATGAAAAACTGTTTTTT CASSFKPLQGLNEKLFF TRBJ1-4 TRBD1 TRBV7-3 many
TGTGCCAGCTCACCACGGACCGATTCCGAGACCCAGTACTTC CASSPRTDSETQYF TRBJ2-5 NA TRBV18 few
TGTGCCGCAGGGCCGACTAGCGGGAGCTCAGATACGCAGTATTTT CAAGPTSGSSDTQYF TRBJ2-3 TRBD2 TRBV2 few
TGCAGCGTTTCCGGGACAGGGGGAACTTTTGGCTATGGCTACACCTTC CSVSGTGGTFGYGYTF TRBJ1-2 TRBD1 TRBV29-1 few
TGCAGCGTTGTACAGACAGGGAGCTCCTACGAGCAGTACTTC CSVVQTGSSYEQYF TRBJ2-7 TRBD1 TRBV29-1 few
TGTGCCAGCAGGAGCTACCAAGTGAGCTATGGCTACACCTTC CASRSYQVSYGYTF TRBJ1-2 NA TRBV28 many
TGTGCCAGCAGCCAAGAGTTAGCGCTCACCGGGGAGCTGTTTTTT CASSQELALTGELFF TRBJ2-2 NA TRBV3-1 NA
TGTGCCAGCAGCAAAAGGGCAGGGTCATACGAGCAGTACTTC CASSKRAGSYEQYF TRBJ2-7 NA TRBV7-8 NA
TGTGCCAGTCTAAAGACAGTGGACTACGAGCAGTACTTC CASLKTVDYEQYF TRBJ2-7 NA TRBV2 NA
TGCAGTGCCCCCCCAGCGGGAGATAGGTACGAGCAGTACTTC CSAPPAGDRYEQYF TRBJ2-7 TRBD2 TRBV20-1 NA
TGTGCCAGCAGTAAGGGAGGGGAGAACACCGGGGAGCTGTTTTTT CASSKGGENTGELFF TRBJ2-2 TRBD2 TRBV6-6 NA
TGCAGTGCTAGAGTAGCGGGAAAGTACGAGCAGTACTTC CSARVAGKYEQYF TRBJ2-7 TRBD2 TRBV20-1 NA
TGTGCCAGCAGCAAAGTACCTACTTCGAAAGGAAACACCATATATTTT CASSKVPTSKGNTIYF TRBJ1-3 NA TRBV21-1 NA
TGCGCCAGCAGCCAAGTGGAGGGCTACTCCTACGAGCAGTACTTC CASSQVEGYSYEQYF TRBJ2-7 NA TRBV4-1 few
TGCGGCGCTCACCTCCCCACACAGGCCTCTAATGAAAAACTGTTTTTT CGAHLPTQASNEKLFF TRBJ1-4 NA TRBV29-1 NA
TGTGCCAGCAGCCAAGAGAAGGGCCCTAATTCACCCCTCCACTTT CASSQEKGPNSPLHF TRBJ1-6 NA TRBV3-1 few
TGTGCCAGCTCACCTTCGGAATACGAGCAGTACTTC CASSPSEYEQYF TRBJ2-7 NA TRBV18 many
TGTGCCACCAGGGCCGGACAGATGAACACTGAAGCTTTCTTT CATRAGQMNTEAFF TRBJ1-1 NA TRBV24-1 few
TGTGCCACGTGGGGTCGAGACACTGAAGCTTTCTTT CATWGRDTEAFF TRBJ1-1 NA TRBV5-4 NA
TGTGCCAGCACCATAATTGGGAATGGCAATCAGCCCCAGCATTTT CASTIIGNGNQPQHF TRBJ1-5 NA TRBV6-6 few
TGTGCCAGCAGTCAAGTCCCTGAAGCTTTCTTT CASSQVPEAFF TRBJ1-1 NA TRBV7-9 NA
TGTGCCAGCAGTGAGAGGGGGGCAGGGGCCGCAGATACGCAGTATTTT CASSERGAGAADTQYF TRBJ2-3 NA TRBV2 many
TGTGCCAGCAGTTCCAACAGGCTGGGGGGCACAGATACGCAGTATTTT CASSSNRLGGTDTQYF TRBJ2-3 NA TRBV12-3/TRBV12-4 few
TGCGCCAGCAGGAAGGCTAGCGGGGGGCCCAATACGCAGTATTTT CASRKASGGPNTQYF TRBJ2-3 TRBD2 TRBV5-1 NA
TGTGCCAGCTCACCCATCCTAGCGGGAGGCGATGAGCAGTTCTTC CASSPILAGGDEQFF TRBJ2-1 TRBD2 TRBV18 many
TGCAGTGCTGCCGGGACTAGCTACAATGAGCAGTTCTTC CSAAGTSYNEQFF TRBJ2-1 TRBD2 TRBV20-1 NA
TGCAGCGTTGGACAGGGCTCCTCTTATGGCTACACCTTC CSVGQGSSYGYTF TRBJ1-2 TRBD1 TRBV29-1 many
TGCAGCGTTGAAGTACCCCCGAACACCGGGGAGCTGTTTTTT CSVEVPPNTGELFF TRBJ2-2 NA TRBV29-1 many
TGCAGCGTTTCTAGACTCCTGGTAGGTGAGCAGTTCTTC CSVSRLLVGEQFF TRBJ2-1 NA TRBV29-1 NA
TGTGCCACCAGCAGAGATCAACTAGCGGGGACACAATATACGCAGTATTTT CATSRDQLAGTQYTQYF TRBJ2-3 TRBD2 TRBV15 few